This TCR beta chain was captured by sequencing in a study of shared clonotypes between healthy human individuals. Across the study: CD4 naive and memory got three plates each, CD8 naive two, CD8 memory one.

The CDR3 sequence is 16 residues long. Per the germline V gene, CDR1 is SNHLY and CDR2 is FYNNEI. V lost 6 bases to trimming and J lost 1 base; unmatched junction nucleotides: 7. Repertoires were generated with immunoSEQ multiplex PCR, while TCRdb's copy carries only in-frame clones and drops some. The sample holds fewer than 850,000 clones, around 72% seen once. The sequence was obtained from a young woman in good health. The V call is TRBV2, the J call TRBJ1-3, with TRBD1 identical over 9 bases. Sequencing was done on a sample of memory CD4+ T cells sorted from blood. Subset denoted: CD45RA-negative fraction. The CDR3 sequence: CASSPSGQGSGNTIYF. DNA for the CDR3: TGTGCCAGCAGCCCATCGGGACAGGGTTCTGGAAACACCATATATTTT. Variable domain in full (rest from reference TRBV2 and TRBJ1-3): EPEVTQTPSHQVTQMGQEVILRCVPISNHLYFYWYRQILGQKVEFLVSFYNNEISEKSEIFDDQFSVERPDGSNFTLKIRSTKLEDSAMYFCASSPSGQGSGNTIYFGEGSWLTVV.